A selection of T cell receptor beta chains follows, all from one sample in a study of T cells in tuberculosis. Generated by immunoSEQ multiplex PCR, the TCRdb table keeps only in-frame clones and is missing some. This table has around 45,000 clones, roughly 94% appearing once. The source material was PBMCs. The receptors originated from a donor between 10 and 35 years old with latent tuberculosis or without tuberculosis infection. Some clones in this sample may be carry-over from other donors' samples. The CDR3 runs from the conserved cysteine through the conserved F or W. Fields, in order: CDR3 length, J gene, D gene, V gene, clone size, CDR3 protein, CDR3 DNA. D genes are given only for firm matches. Clone size is not always given. Where it is, it says once, few, many or a class for expanded clones.

>15|TRBJ1-5|TRBD1|TRBV7-2|-
CASSSRQGSGQPQHF
TGTGCCAGCAGCTCCCGACAGGGGAGCGGTCAGCCCCAGCATTTT
>14|TRBJ1-2|TRBD1|TRBV15|-
CATSPDRGPYGYTF
TGTGCCACCAGCCCGGACAGGGGGCCCTATGGCTACACCTTC
>14|TRBJ2-1|TRBD1|TRBV6-5|-
CASTRTGGPDEQFF
TGTGCCTCAACCCGCACAGGGGGCCCAGATGAGCAGTTCTTC
>14|TRBJ1-2|-|TRBV5-4|-
CASSPTGLAYGYTF
TGTGCCAGCAGCCCCACGGGTCTCGCCTATGGCTACACCTTC
>12|TRBJ2-7|-|TRBV7-9|once
CASSFGEEEQYF
TGTGCCAGCAGCTTTGGGGAGGAAGAGCAGTACTTC
>15|TRBJ1-4|TRBD1|TRBV15|-
CATSREDRGGEKLFF
TGTGCCACCAGCAGAGAGGACAGGGGAGGGGAAAAACTGTTTTTT
>14|TRBJ2-5|-|TRBV28|-
CASSPQGVGETQYF
TGTGCCAGCAGCCCACAGGGAGTGGGGGAGACCCAGTACTTC
>13|TRBJ1-1|TRBD1|TRBV12-5|-
CASGLQRTGEAFF
TGTGCTAGTGGTCTTCAACGGACAGGTGAAGCTTTCTTT
>16|TRBJ2-4|TRBD1|TRBV14|-
CASSLRTGGNENIQYF
TGTGCCAGCAGCCTCAGGACAGGGGGGAACGAGAACATTCAGTACTTC
>19|TRBJ1-3|TRBD1|TRBV4-1|-
CASSPWTGLISSSGNTIYF
TGCGCCAGCAGCCCTTGGACAGGGTTGATATCGAGCTCTGGAAACACCATATATTTT
>19|TRBJ2-1|TRBD1|TRBV4-3|-
CASSSPGQGADWGHNEQFF
TGCGCCAGCAGCTCACCGGGACAGGGGGCGGATTGGGGGCACAATGAGCAGTTCTTC
>16|TRBJ1-4|-|TRBV12-5|-
CASGPAYNSTNEKLFF
TGTGCTAGTGGTCCCGCGTATAACTCAACTAATGAAAAACTGTTTTTT
>17|TRBJ1-1|-|TRBV4-1|once
CASSQDTVVRGNTEAFF
TGCGCCAGCAGCCAAGATACAGTAGTACGGGGGAACACTGAAGCTTTCTTT
>13|TRBJ1-5|-|TRBV2|-
CASSENYFQPQHF
TGTGCCAGCAGTGAAAATTATTTTCAGCCCCAGCATTTT
>15|TRBJ2-1|TRBD2|TRBV9|-
CASSVSGGSYNEQFF
TGTGCCAGCAGCGTAAGCGGGGGCTCCTACAATGAGCAGTTCTTC
>16|TRBJ2-2|-|TRBV10-3|once
CAISESSGIDTGELFF
TGTGCCATCAGTGAGTCTTCAGGGATTGACACCGGGGAGCTGTTTTTT
>17|TRBJ2-6|-|TRBV7-8|-
CASSRSGAPSGANVLTF
TGTGCCAGCAGCCGTTCAGGGGCCCCCTCTGGGGCCAACGTCCTGACTTTC
>15|TRBJ2-3|TRBD2|TRBV19|-
CASTLTSGRTDTQYF
TGTGCCAGTACCTTAACTAGCGGGAGGACAGATACGCAGTATTTT
>11|TRBJ2-2|-|TRBV2|-
CASSPYGELFF
TGTGCCAGCAGTCCCTACGGGGAGCTGTTTTTT
>13|TRBJ2-5|-|TRBV6-1|-
CASSDRGSETQYF
TGTGCCAGCAGTGACAGGGGCAGCGAGACCCAGTACTTC
>16|TRBJ2-5|TRBD2|TRBV7-2|-
CASSLGRAGASETQYF
TGTGCCAGCAGCTTAGGTAGAGCGGGAGCGTCAGAGACCCAGTACTTC
>15|TRBJ2-2|-|TRBV6-4|-
CASANRAPNTGELFF
TGTGCCAGTGCCAACAGGGCCCCCAACACCGGGGAGCTGTTTTTT
>15|TRBJ2-1|-|TRBV25-1|-
CASSEKLDTYNEQFF
TGTGCCAGCAGTGAAAAGTTGGACACCTACAATGAGCAGTTCTTC
>19|TRBJ2-2|-|TRBV4-1|-
CASSQILGLGMADTGELFF
TGCGCCAGCAGCCAAATTCTGGGACTTGGGATGGCCGACACCGGGGAGCTGTTTTTT
>15|TRBJ1-5|-|TRBV5-1|-
CASSLDGGSNQPQHF
TGCGCCAGCAGCTTGGATGGGGGCAGCAATCAGCCCCAGCATTTT
>14|TRBJ2-1|TRBD2|TRBV19|-
CASSMPGGNNEQFF
TGTGCCAGTAGTATGCCGGGGGGAAACAATGAGCAGTTCTTC
>18|TRBJ2-3|TRBD1|TRBV5-6|-
CASRPGQGARDGTDTQYF
TGTGCCAGCAGGCCAGGACAGGGGGCCCGGGATGGGACAGATACGCAGTATTTT
>18|TRBJ1-2|TRBD1|TRBV4-3|-
CASSQDRGRGQGGYGYTF
TGCGCCAGCAGCCAAGATCGGGGACGGGGACAGGGAGGTTATGGCTACACCTTC
>17|TRBJ2-1|TRBD1|TRBV4-3|-
CASSQVLGTGGRNEQFF
TGCGCCAGCAGCCAAGTCTTAGGGACAGGGGGGAGGAATGAGCAGTTCTTC
>13|TRBJ1-1|-|TRBV6-1|-
CASSVWGETEAFF
TGTGCCAGCAGTGTTTGGGGAGAAACTGAAGCTTTCTTT
>16|TRBJ2-7|-|TRBV28|-
CASSPLGGEVGYEQYF
TGTGCCAGCAGTCCCCTGGGGGGAGAGGTGGGCTACGAGCAGTACTTC
>13|TRBJ2-7|-|TRBV7-2|-
CASSFVESVEQYF
TGTGCCAGCAGCTTCGTAGAATCGGTCGAGCAGTACTTC
>16|TRBJ2-1|TRBD2|TRBV10-3|-
CAIMAGTSGRDNEQFF
TGTGCCATCATGGCGGGAACTAGCGGGAGGGACAATGAGCAGTTCTTC